This T cell receptor beta chain was obtained from a study of response to subunit inactivated influenza vaccine. Findings of the study overall: Few new T cells, the authors suggested, are recruited by each seasonal influenza vaccination.

CDR1 and CDR2 from the germline V gene are MNHEY and SMNVEV (reference sequence). The CDR3 totals 18 residues. V was pared by 5 bases and J by 0 bases, with 23 bases between. A single record per CDR3 protein comes from TCRdb applying MiXCR to the RT-PCR reads. The repertoire includes roughly 760,000 distinct CDR3 sequences, 21% of them detected once, and roughly 10% sits in the top ten. With regard to this clonotype: Its matching antigen is unknown.

The sequencing here drew on PBMCs from blood, taken 4 to 6 days after vaccination. This chain connects TRBV27 to TRBJ2-7; unclear D gene. This receptor was taken from a man aged 50 or older who received an inactivated influenza vaccine. CDR3 protein: CASSPIRSWAVSSYEQYF. The CDR3 nucleotides read TGTGCCAGCAGTCCAATAAGGTCCTGGGCTGTCAGCTCCTACGAGCAGTACTTC.